This TCR beta chain was documented in a study of a mutant IDH1 vaccine in newly diagnosed glioma. For the study at large: Earlier treatment was radiotherapy, temozolomide, or both, with most getting both. Study conclusions and caveats: It was about 93% of patients that developed vaccine-induced immune responses.

Using immunoSEQ multiplex PCR, the repertoire was profiled, and TCRdb retains in-frame clones only, with some absent. Among over 55,000 clones listed, around four fifths were seen once. Time point: baseline, week 1 (first vaccination visit). Treatment noted: pre-vaccination baseline after standard-of-care therapy. Donor diagnoses consisted of new WHO grade 3 or 4 IDH1-mutant, ATRX-lost astrocytomas. The V gene end was trimmed by 0 bases and the J gene end by 3 bases; junction bases not matched to a gene: 4. This CDR3 is built from 15 residues. CDR1 is SGDLS, CDR2 YYNGEE, per germline. On this clone: Its antigen is unknown.

This chain uses TRBV9 with TRBJ1-1; 8 bases are shared with TRBD1. The source material was peripheral blood mononuclear cells (PBMCs), sampled from a glioma patient treated with radiotherapy, temozolomide or both. This sequence was found in a woman under 30 with glioma. Some clones in this sample may be carry-over from other donors' samples. The CDR3 DNA reads TGTGCCAGCAGCGTAGTTGGGGACAGGTACACTGAAGCTTTCTTT. Its translation: CASSVVGDRYTEAFF. Supplemented by reference TRBV9 and TRBJ1-1, the full variable domain reads DSGVTQTPKHLITATGQRVTLRCSPRSGDLSVYWYQQSLDQGLQFLIQYYNGEERAKGNILERFSAQQFPDLHSELNLSSLELGDSALYFCASSVVGDRYTEAFFGQGTRLTVV.